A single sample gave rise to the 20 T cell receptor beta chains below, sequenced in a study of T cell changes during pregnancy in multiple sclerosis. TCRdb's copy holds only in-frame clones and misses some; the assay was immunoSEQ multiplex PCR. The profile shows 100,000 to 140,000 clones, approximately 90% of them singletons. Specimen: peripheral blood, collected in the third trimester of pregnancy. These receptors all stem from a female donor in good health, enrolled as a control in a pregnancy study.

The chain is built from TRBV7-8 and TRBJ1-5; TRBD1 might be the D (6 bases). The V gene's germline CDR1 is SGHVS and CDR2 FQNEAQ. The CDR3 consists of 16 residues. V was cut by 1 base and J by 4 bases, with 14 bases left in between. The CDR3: CASSLVRGTGNQPQHF. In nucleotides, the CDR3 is TGTGCCAGCAGCTTAGTTCGAGGAACAGGGAATCAGCCCCAGCATTTT.

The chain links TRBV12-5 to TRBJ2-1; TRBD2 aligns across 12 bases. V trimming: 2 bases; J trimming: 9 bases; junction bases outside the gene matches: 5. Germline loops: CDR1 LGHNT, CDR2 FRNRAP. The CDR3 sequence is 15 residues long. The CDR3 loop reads CASGLLAGGTGEQFF. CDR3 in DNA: TGTGCTAGTGGTTTGCTAGCGGGGGGGACGGGTGAGCAGTTCTTC.

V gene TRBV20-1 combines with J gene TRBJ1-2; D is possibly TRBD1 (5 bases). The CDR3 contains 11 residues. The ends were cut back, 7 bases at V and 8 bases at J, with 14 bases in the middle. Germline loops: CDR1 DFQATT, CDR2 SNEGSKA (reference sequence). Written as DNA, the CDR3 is TGCAGTGTTTTGGGGGGAGGCGGCTACACCTTC. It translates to CSVLGGGGYTF.

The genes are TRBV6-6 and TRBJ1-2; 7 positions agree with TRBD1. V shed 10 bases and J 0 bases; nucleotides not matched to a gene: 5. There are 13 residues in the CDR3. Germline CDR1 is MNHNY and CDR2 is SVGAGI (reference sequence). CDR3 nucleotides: TGTGCCACACGACAGGGACCTAACTATGGCTACACCTTC. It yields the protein CATRQGPNYGYTF.

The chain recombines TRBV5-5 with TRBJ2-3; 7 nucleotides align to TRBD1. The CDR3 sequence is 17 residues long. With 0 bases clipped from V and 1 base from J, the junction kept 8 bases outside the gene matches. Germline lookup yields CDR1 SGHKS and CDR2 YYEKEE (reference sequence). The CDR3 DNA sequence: TGTGCCAGCAGCTTGGAAAACCAGGGGGTCGGCACAGATACGCAGTATTTT. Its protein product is CASSLENQGVGTDTQYF.

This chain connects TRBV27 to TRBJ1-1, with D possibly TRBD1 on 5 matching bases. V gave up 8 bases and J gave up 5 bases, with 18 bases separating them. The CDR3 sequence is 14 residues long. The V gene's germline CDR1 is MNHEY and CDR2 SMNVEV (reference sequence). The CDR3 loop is CASGEGRGWTEAFF. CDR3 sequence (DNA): TGTGCCAGCGGGGAGGGACGGGGTTGGACTGAAGCTTTCTTT.

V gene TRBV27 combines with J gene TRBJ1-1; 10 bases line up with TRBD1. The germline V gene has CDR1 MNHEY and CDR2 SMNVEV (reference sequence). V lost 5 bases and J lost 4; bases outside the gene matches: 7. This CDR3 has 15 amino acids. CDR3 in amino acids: CASSLDRGLSTEAFF. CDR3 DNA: TGTGCCAGCAGTCTAGACAGGGGGCTAAGCACTGAAGCTTTCTTT.

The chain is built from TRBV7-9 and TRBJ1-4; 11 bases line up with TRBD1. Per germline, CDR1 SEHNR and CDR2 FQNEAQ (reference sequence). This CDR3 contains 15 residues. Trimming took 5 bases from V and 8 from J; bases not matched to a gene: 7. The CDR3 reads CASSAVGTGGEKLFF. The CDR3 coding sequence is TGTGCCAGCAGCGCCGTAGGGACAGGGGGGGAAAAACTGTTTTTT.

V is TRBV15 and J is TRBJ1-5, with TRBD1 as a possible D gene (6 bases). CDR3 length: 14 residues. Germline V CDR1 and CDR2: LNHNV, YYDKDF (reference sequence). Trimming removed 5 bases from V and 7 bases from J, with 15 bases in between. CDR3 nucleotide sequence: TGTGCCACCAGCCGGGGGCGGGAGTGGCAGCCCCAGCATTTT. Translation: CATSRGREWQPQHF.

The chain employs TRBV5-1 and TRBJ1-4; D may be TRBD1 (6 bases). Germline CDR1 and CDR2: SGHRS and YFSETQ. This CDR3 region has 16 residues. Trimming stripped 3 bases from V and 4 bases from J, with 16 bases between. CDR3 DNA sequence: TGCGCCAGCAGCTCTGGACAGACATCAAGTAATGAAAAACTGTTTTTT. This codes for CASSSGQTSSNEKLFF.

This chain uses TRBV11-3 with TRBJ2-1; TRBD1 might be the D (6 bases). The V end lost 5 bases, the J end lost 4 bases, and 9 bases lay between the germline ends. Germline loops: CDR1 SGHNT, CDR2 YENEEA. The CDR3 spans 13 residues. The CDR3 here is CASSIGQYNEQFF. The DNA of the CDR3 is TGTGCCAGCAGCATCGGACAGTACAATGAGCAGTTCTTC.

The CDR3 here is CASRWDRDSYNEQFF. The CDR3 DNA follows: TGTGCCAGCAGATGGGACAGGGACTCCTACAATGAGCAGTTCTTC. This chain uses TRBV6-5 with TRBJ2-1, with 9 bases lining up with TRBD1. Germline V CDR1 and CDR2: MNHEY, SVGAGI. V trimming: 6 bases; J trimming: 0 bases; junction bases outside the gene matches: 3. This CDR3 region has 15 residues.

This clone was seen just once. In DNA, the CDR3 is TGTGCCAGCAGTGAACTGGGACTAGCGGGGGGGAAAGATACGCAGTATTTT. Amino acid sequence: CASSELGLAGGKDTQYF. The chain links TRBV2 to TRBJ2-3; TRBD2 agrees at 16 bases. V trimming: 2 bases; J trimming: 5 bases; junction bases outside the gene matches: 4. The germline gives CDR1 SNHLY, CDR2 FYNNEI. This CDR3 comprises 17 residues.

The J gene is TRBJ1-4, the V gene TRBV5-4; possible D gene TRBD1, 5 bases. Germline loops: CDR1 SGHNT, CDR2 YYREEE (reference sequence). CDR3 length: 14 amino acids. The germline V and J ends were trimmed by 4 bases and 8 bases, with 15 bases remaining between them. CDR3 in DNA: TGTGCCAGCAGCCGGGCAGGGCAGGGAGAAAAACTGTTTTTT. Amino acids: CASSRAGQGEKLFF.

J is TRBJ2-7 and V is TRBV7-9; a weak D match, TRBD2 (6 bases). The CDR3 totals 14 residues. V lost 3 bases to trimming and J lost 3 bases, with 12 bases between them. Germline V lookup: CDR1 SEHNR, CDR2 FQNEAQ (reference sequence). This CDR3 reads CASSFQGLNYEQYF. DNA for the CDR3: TGTGCCAGCAGCTTCCAGGGACTGAACTACGAGCAGTACTTC.

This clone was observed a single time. CDR3 bases: TGTGCCAGCAGCATGGACACCGCCTACGAGCAGTACTTC. Amino acids: CASSMDTAYEQYF. The chain couples TRBV5-6 to TRBJ2-7, with D maybe TRBD1 (5 bases). Germline assignment: CDR1 SGHDT and CDR2 YYEEEE. The CDR3 is made up of 13 amino acids. Trimming removed 4 bases from V and 2 bases from J, with 10 bases in between.

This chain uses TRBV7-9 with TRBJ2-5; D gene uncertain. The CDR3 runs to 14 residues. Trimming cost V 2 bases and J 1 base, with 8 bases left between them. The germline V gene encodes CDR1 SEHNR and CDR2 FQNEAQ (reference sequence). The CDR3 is CASSLLAAQETQYF. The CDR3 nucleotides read TGTGCCAGCAGCTTATTAGCCGCCCAAGAGACCCAGTACTTC.

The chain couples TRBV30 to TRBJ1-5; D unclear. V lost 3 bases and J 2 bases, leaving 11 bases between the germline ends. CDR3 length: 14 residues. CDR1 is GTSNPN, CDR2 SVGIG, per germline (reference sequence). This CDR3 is CAWRRPEGNQPQHF. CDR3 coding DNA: TGTGCCTGGAGACGGCCGGAGGGCAATCAGCCCCAGCATTTT. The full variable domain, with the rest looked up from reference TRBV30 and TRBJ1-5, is SQTIHQWPATLVQPVGSPLSLECTVEGTSNPNLYWYRQAAGRGLQLLFYSVGIGQISSEVPQNLSASRPQDRQFILSSKKLLLSDSGFYLCAWRRPEGNQPQHFGDGTRLSIL.

In DNA form, the CDR3 reads TGTGCCAGCAGTGACTCGAGCTACAATGAGCAGTTCTTC. The encoded protein is CASSDSSYNEQFF. This rearrangement joins TRBV6-4 to TRBJ2-1, with unresolved D. CDR3 length: 13 residues. Germline V gives CDR1 MRHNA, CDR2 SNTAGT. Trimming shortened V by 0 bases and J by 3 bases, and 3 bases separated the two germline ends.

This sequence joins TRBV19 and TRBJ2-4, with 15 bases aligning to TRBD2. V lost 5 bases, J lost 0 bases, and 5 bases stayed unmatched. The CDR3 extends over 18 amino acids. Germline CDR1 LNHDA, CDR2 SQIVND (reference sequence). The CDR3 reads CASSPGLAGGLAKNIQYF. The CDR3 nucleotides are TGTGCCAGTAGTCCCGGACTAGCGGGGGGGTTAGCCAAAAACATTCAGTACTTC.